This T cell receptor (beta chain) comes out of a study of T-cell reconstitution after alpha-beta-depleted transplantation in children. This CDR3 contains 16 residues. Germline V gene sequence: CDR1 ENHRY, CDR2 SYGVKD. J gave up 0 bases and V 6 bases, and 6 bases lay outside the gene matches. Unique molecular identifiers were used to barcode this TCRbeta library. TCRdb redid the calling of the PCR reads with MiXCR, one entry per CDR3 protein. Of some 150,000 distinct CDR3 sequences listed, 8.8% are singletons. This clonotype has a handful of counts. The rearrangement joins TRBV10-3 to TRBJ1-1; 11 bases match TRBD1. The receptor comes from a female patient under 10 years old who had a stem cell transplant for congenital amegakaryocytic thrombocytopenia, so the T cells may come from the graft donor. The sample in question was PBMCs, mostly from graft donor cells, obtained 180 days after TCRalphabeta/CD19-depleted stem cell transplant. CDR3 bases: TGTGCCATCAGGCGGACAGGGGGCGTTATGAACACTGAAGCTTTCTTT. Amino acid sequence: CAIRRTGGVMNTEAFF.